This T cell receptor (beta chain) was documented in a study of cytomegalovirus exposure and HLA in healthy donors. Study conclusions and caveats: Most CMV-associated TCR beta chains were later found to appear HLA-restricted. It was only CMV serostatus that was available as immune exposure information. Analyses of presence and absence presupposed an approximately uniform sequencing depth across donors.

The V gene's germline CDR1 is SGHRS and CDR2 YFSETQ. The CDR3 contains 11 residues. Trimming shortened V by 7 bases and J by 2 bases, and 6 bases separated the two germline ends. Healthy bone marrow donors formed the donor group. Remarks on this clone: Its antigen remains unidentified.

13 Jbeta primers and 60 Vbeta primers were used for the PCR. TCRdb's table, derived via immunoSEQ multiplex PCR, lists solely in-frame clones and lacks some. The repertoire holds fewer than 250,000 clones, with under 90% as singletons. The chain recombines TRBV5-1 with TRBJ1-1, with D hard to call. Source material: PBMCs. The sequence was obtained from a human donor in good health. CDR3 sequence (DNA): TGCGCCAGCGTTGGCAACACTGAAGCTTTCTTT. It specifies CASVGNTEAFF.